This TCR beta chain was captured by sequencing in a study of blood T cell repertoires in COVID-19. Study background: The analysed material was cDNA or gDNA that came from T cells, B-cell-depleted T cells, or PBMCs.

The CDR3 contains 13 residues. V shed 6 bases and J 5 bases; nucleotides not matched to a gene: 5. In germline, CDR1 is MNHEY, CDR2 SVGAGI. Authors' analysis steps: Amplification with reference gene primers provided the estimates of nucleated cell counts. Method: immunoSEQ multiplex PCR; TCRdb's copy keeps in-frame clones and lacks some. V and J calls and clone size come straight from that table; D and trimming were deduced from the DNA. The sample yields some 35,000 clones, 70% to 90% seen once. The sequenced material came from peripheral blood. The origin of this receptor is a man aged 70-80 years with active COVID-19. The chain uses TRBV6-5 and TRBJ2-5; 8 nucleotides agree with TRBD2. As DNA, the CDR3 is TGTGCCAGCAGCGGGGGGGTAGGTGAGACCCAGTACTTC. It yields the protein CASSGGVGETQYF.